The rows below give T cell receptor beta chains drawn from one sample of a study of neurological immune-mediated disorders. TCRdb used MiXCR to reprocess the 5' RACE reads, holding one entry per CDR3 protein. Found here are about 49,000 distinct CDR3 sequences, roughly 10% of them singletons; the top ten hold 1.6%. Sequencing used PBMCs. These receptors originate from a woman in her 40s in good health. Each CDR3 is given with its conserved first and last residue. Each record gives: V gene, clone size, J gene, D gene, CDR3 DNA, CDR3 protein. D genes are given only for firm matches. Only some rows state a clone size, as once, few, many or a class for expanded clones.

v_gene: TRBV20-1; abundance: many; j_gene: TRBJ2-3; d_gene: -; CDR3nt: TGCAGCGCACTAGACAGGAACACAGATACGCAGTATTTT; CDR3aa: CSALDRNTDTQYF
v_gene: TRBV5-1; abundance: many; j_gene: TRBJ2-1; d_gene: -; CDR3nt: TGCGCCAGCAGCGTAAGGGACGGCCCCTCGGTTGAGCAGTTCTTC; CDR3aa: CASSVRDGPSVEQFF
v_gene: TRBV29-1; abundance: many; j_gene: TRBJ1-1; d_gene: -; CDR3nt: TGCAGCGTTTTAGGAACAGGGCTAGACTCTCGAGCTTTCTTT; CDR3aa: CSVLGTGLDSRAFF
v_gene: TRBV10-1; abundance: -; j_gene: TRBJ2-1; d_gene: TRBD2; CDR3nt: TGCGCCAGCAGTGACACTAGCGGGTTAAATGAGCAGTTCTTC; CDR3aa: CASSDTSGLNEQFF
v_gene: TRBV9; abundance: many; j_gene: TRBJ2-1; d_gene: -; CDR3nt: TGTGCCAGCAGCGTAGGTCGGGGTGAGCAGTTCTTC; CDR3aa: CASSVGRGEQFF
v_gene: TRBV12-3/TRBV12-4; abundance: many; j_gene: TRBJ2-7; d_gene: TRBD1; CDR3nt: TGTGCCAGCAGCCCGGGACAGGGACATCCCGAGCAGTACTTC; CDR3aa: CASSPGQGHPEQYF
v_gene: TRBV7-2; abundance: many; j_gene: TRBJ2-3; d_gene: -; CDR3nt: TGTGCCAGCAGCCTGCAAGGGGGGATAGATACGCAGTATTTT; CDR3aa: CASSLQGGIDTQYF
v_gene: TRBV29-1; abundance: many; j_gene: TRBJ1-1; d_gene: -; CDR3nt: TGCAGCGCACGGAGGGGAGGGGCGGACACTGAAGCTTTCTTT; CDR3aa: CSARRGGADTEAFF
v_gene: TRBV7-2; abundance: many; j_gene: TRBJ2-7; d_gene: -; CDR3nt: TGTGCCAGCAGCTTAGTAAAGGGAGCAGGAACGCCGTACGAGCAGTACTTC; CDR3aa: CASSLVKGAGTPYEQYF
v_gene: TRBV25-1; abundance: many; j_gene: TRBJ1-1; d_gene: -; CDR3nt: TGTGCCAGCAGTGACCCTATTGGGGGCACTGAAGCTTTCTTT; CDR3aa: CASSDPIGGTEAFF
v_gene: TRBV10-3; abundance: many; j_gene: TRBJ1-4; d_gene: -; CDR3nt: TGTGCCATCAGTGAGTCGTGGGCCCTTGCAACTAATGAAAAACTGTTTTTT; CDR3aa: CAISESWALATNEKLFF
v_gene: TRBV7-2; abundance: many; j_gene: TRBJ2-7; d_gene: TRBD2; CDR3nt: TGTGCCAGCAGTTCCCCTACTAGCGGGGCCTACGAGCAGTACTTC; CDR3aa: CASSSPTSGAYEQYF
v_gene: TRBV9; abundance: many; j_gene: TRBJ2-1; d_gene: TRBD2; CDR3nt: TGTGCCAGCAGCGTAGCTACCGGCGGGAGGGACGGTGAGCAGTTCTTC; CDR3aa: CASSVATGGRDGEQFF
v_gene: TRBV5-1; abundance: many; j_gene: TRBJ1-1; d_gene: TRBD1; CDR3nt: TGCGCCAGCAGCTGGGCGACAGGGGATCTTGAAGCTTTCTTT; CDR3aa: CASSWATGDLEAFF
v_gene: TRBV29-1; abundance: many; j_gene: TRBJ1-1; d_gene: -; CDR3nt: TGCAGCGGCGTGACAGGAGTTAACACTGAAGCTTTCTTT; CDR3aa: CSGVTGVNTEAFF
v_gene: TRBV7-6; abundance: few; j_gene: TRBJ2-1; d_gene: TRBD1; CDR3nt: TGTGCCAGCAGCTTAGGCATCAACAGGGGGCAAAATGAGCAGTTCTTC; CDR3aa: CASSLGINRGQNEQFF
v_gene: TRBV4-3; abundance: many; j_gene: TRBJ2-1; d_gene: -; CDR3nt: TGCGCCAGCAGCCAAAGGACTCTTTACAATGAGCAGTTCTTC; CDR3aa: CASSQRTLYNEQFF
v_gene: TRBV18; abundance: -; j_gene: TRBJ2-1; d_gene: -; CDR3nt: TGTGCCAACTCACCAACGTCGATGCGAGCCTACAATGAGCAGTTCTTC; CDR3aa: CANSPTSMRAYNEQFF
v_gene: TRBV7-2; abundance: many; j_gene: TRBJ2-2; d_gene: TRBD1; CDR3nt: TGTGCCAGCAGCTTACAGGGGGCCTCCGGGGAGCTGTTTTTT; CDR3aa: CASSLQGASGELFF
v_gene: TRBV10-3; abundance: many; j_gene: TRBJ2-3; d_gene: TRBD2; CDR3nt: TGTGCCATCAACAGCGGGGGGGCCGAATTTGGAGATACGCAGTATTTT; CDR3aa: CAINSGGAEFGDTQYF
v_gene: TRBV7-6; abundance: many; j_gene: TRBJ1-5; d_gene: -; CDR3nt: TGTGCCAGCAGCTTAGGGGGTCGAGCTGGCAATCAGCCCCAGCATTTT; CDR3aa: CASSLGGRAGNQPQHF
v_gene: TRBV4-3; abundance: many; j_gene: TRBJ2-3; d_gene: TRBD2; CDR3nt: TGCGCCAGCAGCGCTGGGGGAGGGCGGGCAGATACGCAGTATTTT; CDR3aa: CASSAGGGRADTQYF
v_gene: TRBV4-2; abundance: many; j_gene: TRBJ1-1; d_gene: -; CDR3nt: TGTGCCAGCAGCCAAGAGGTATGGACTGAAGCTTTCTTT; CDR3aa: CASSQEVWTEAFF
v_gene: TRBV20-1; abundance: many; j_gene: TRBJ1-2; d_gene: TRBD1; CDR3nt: TGCAGTGCTAGTGCACCCGGGACAGGGTACTATGGCTACACCTTC; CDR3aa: CSASAPGTGYYGYTF
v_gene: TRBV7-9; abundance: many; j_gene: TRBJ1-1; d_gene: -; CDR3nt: TGTGCCAGCAGCCAGGGACGGGTAATAGCTTTCTTT; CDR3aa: CASSQGRVIAFF
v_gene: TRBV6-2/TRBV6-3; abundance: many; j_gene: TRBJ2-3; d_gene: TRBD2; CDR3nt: TGTGCCAGCAGTTACTCGACTAGCGGGGGAGAACCCCGCCGGTCGTATACGCAGTATTTT; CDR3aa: CASSYSTSGGEPRRSYTQYF
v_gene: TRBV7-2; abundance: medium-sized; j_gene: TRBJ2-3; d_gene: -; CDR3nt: TGTGCCAGCAGCCGTAACAGCCCTAGCACAGATACGCAGTATTTT; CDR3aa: CASSRNSPSTDTQYF
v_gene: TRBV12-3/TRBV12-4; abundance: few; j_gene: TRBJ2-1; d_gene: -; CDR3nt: TGTGCCAGCAGCCGACAGGTCATAATTTACAATGAGCAGTTCTTC; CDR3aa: CASSRQVIIYNEQFF
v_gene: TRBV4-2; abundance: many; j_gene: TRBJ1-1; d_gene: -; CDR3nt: TGTGCCAGCAGCCAAGATCTCAGGGTAGCTTTCTTT; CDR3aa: CASSQDLRVAFF
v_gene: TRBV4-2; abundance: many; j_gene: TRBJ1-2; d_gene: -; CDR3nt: TGTGCCAGCAGCCAACTATTGAGCGTAATAAACTATGGCTACACCTTC; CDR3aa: CASSQLLSVINYGYTF
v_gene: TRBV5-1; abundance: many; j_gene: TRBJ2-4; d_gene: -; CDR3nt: TGCGCCAGCCGGGACGCCCGAGGGAACATTCAGTACTTC; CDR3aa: CASRDARGNIQYF
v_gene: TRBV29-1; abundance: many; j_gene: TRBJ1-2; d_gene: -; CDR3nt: TGCAGCGTTGGGGGAGGAACTGGCTATGGCTACACCTTC; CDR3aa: CSVGGGTGYGYTF
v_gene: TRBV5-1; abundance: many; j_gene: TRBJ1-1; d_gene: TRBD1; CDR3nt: TGCGCCAGCAGCGTTGGCGTCGGGACAGTTATGAACACTGAAGCTTTCTTT; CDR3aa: CASSVGVGTVMNTEAFF
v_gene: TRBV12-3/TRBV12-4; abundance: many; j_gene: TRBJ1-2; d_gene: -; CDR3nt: TGTGCCAGCAGCCGGGACGGGGAAGCTAACTATGGCTACACCTTC; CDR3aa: CASSRDGEANYGYTF
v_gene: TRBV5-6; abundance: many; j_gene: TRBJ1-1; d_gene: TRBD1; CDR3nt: TGTGCCAGCAGGTCACAGGGGCGGTACACTGAAGCTTTCTTT; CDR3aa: CASRSQGRYTEAFF
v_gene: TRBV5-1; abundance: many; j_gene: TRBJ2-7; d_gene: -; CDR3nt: TGCGCCAGCAGCTTATCTCCCTCCAGGGGAATCTACGAGCAGTACTTC; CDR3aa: CASSLSPSRGIYEQYF
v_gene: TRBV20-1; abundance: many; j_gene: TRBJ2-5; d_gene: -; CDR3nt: TGCAGTGCTAGACCCCTTGCAGTGGAGACCCAGTACTTC; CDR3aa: CSARPLAVETQYF
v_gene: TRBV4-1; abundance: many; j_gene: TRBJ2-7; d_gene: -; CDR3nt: TGCGCCAGCAGCCAAGAGGACCAGACCCTCGGAGAGCAGTACTTC; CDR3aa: CASSQEDQTLGEQYF
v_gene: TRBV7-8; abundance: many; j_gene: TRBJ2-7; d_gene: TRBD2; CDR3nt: TGTGCCAGCAGCTTCAGGAGTGGGGGGGTTGCCTACGAGCAGTACTTC; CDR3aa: CASSFRSGGVAYEQYF
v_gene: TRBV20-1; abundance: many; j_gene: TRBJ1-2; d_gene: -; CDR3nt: TGCAGTGCTAGTGCCAGCAACTATGGCTACACCTTC; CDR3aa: CSASASNYGYTF
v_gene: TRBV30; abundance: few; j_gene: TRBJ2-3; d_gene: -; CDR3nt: TGTGCCTGGAGTCCGGCGACAGATACGCAGTATTTT; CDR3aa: CAWSPATDTQYF
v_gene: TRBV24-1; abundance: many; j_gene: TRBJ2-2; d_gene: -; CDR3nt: TGTGCCACCAGTGATTCGCCGGACAGAACCGGGGAGCTGTTTTTT; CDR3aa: CATSDSPDRTGELFF
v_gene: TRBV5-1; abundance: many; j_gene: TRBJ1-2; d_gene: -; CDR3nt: TGCGCCAGCAGCTTAGAGGCTAACTATGGCTACACCTTC; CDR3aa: CASSLEANYGYTF